The clone carrying this T cell receptor beta chain was observed a few times. No antigen is known for it. Assays were performed on 10^5 or so TCR templates per sample. Profiled with immunoSEQ multiplex PCR; TCRdb holds only in-frame clones, not every one. The sample has some 62,000 clones, roughly 85% seen once. These data are taken from a study of siplizumab effects on memory and regulatory T cells. The study's findings and limits: The majority of clones, roughly 80-97% of proliferating CD4+ or CD8+ clones, lacked an assignable naive or memory phenotype. Confirmation that proliferating Tregs from siplizumab cultures had suppressive function was not obtained. Just a small share of alloreactive clones was traced back to unstimulated subsets.

There are 14 residues in the CDR3. Germline V gene lookup returns CDR1 MNHNY and CDR2 SVGAGI (reference sequence). Trimming shortened V by 4 bases and J by 5 bases, and 15 bases separated the two germline ends. The clonotype originates from a human donor in good health. Material: memory CD4+ T cells sorted from blood. The J gene is TRBJ2-7, the V gene TRBV6-6; the D call may be TRBD1 or TRBD2 (5 bases each). This CDR3 is CASSSGTVKHEQYF. CDR3 nucleotide sequence: TGTGCCAGCAGTTCCGGGACGGTGAAGCACGAGCAGTACTTC.